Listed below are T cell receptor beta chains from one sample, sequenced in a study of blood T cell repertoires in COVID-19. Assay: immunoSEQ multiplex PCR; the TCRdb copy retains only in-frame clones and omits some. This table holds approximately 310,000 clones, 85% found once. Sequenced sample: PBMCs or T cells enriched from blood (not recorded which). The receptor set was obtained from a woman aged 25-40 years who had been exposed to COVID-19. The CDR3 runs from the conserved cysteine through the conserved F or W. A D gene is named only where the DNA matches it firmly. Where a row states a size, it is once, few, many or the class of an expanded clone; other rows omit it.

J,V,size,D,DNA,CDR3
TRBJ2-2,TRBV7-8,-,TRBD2,TGTGCCAGCACCACGAGGGCCGGGGGGGCGCAAACCGGGGAGCTGTTTTTT,CASTTRAGGAQTGELFF
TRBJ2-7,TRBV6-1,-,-,TGTGCCAGCAGTGAAATGGGGAGCTCCTACGAGCAGTACTTC,CASSEMGSSYEQYF
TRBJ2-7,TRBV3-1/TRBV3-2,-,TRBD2,TGTGCCAGCAGCCAAGGTGAGCCGGGGGGAGCCTACGAGCAGTACTTC,CASSQGEPGGAYEQYF
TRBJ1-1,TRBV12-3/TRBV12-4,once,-,TGTGCCAGCAGTTTGGGGCTTAGCACTGAAGCTTTCTTT,CASSLGLSTEAFF
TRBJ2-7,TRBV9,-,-,TGTGCCAGCAGCGTTGGGGCACGCCCAGCCTACGAGCAGTACTTC,CASSVGARPAYEQYF
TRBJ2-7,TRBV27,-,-,TGTGCCAGCAGTTTATCCCTATTAAAGACAGGAGCCTACGAGCAGTACTTC,CASSLSLLKTGAYEQYF
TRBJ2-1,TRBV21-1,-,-,TGTGCCAGCAGCAAAAAGCGGGAGAACTTCCCCTACAATGAGCAGTTCTTC,CASSKKRENFPYNEQFF
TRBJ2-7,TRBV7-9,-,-,TGTGCCAGCAGCTTAGTATCGAGGAGCTCCTACGAGCAGTACTTC,CASSLVSRSSYEQYF
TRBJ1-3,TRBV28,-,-,TGTGCCAGCAGACCCTCAAGGGGGAGCTCTGGAAACACCATATATTTT,CASRPSRGSSGNTIYF
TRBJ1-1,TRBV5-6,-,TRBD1,TGTGCCAGCAGCTTGCCAGGGGGAGGAACTGAAGCTTTCTTT,CASSLPGGGTEAFF
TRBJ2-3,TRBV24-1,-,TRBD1,TGTGCCACCAGTGATCGCGGACAGGGGCGAGATACGCAGTATTTT,CATSDRGQGRDTQYF
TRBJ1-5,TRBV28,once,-,TGTGCCAGCAGGGGAAGGGGGACTCAGCCCCAGCATTTT,CASRGRGTQPQHF
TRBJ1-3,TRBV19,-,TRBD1,TGTGCCAGCCAAATGGGAGACAGGGTCAACACCATATATTTT,CASQMGDRVNTIYF
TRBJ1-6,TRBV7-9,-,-,TGTGCCAGCAGCAGCAACTTAAGGGGTTCACCCCTCCACTTT,CASSSNLRGSPLHF
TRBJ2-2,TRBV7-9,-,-,TGTGCCAGCAGCTCAGGTGGAGGGTCGAACACCGGGGAGCTGTTTTTT,CASSSGGGSNTGELFF
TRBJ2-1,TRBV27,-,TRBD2,TGTGCCAGCACCTTCCGACTAGCGGGGGGATATGAGCAGTTCTTC,CASTFRLAGGYEQFF
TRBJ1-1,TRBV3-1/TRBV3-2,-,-,TGTGCCAGCAGCCAATACAGGGACAACACTGAAGCTTTCTTT,CASSQYRDNTEAFF
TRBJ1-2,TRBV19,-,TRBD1,TGTGCCAGTAGTAACCGGGACAGGGTCTATGGCTACACCTTC,CASSNRDRVYGYTF
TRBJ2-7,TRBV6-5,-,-,TGTGCCAGCAGCCCAAGGACAGATCTCTACGAGCAGTACTTC,CASSPRTDLYEQYF
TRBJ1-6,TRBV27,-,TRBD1,TGTGCCAGCAGCACCTCTGGGACAGGGGAACATTCACCCCTCCACTTT,CASSTSGTGEHSPLHF
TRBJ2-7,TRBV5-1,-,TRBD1,TGCGCCAGCAGGGGGGGACAGGGGACTTACGAGCAGTACTTC,CASRGGQGTYEQYF
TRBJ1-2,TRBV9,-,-,TGTGCCAGCAGCTTCCTCGACAGCGGGTATGGCTACACCTTC,CASSFLDSGYGYTF
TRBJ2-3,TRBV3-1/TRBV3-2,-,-,TGTGCCAGCAGCCAAGACGCAGACTACACAGATACGCAGTATTTT,CASSQDADYTDTQYF
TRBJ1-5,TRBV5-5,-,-,TGTGCCAGCAGCTACGGGGGTAGGGATCAGCCCCAGCATTTT,CASSYGGRDQPQHF
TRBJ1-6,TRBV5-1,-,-,TGCGCCAGCAGCTTGACCGGCAGGGACTCCTATAATTCACCCCTCCACTTT,CASSLTGRDSYNSPLHF
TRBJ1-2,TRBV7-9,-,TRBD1,TGTGCCAGCAGCCAAACAGGGGGAACGTCTATCTATGGCTACACCTTC,CASSQTGGTSIYGYTF
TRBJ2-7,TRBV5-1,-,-,TGCGCCAGCAGCTTGAGCCAACAGGCCTCCTCCACCTACGAGCAGTACTTC,CASSLSQQASSTYEQYF
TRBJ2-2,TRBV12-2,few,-,TGTGCAAGTCGCTTCATTAATTGTGGGACTAGCGGGAGGATTACCGGGGAGCTGTTTTTT,CASRFINCGTSGRITGELFF